The clone carrying this TCR beta chain was counted only a few times. Its antigen remains unidentified. Trimming took 7 bases from V and 11 from J, leaving 14 bases between them. The CDR3 totals 11 residues. The record originates from a study of T-cell memory formation after mild COVID-19. Background on the study: There were largely donor-specific TCR clusters.

General study results and limits: Cross-reactive memory seemingly joined, as some responding clones were found in pre-infection memory. CM and EM subsets held most contracting CD4+ clones; EMRA held CD8+ ones.

TCRdb redid the calling of the 5' RACE reads with MiXCR, one entry per CDR3 protein. Of about 320,000 distinct CDR3 sequences listed, more than 13% were seen once; the top ten hold around 20%. The genes are TRBV12-3 or TRBV12-4 and TRBJ1-1; D remains ambiguous. The sequence came from a man aged 18 to 29 who had mild COVID-19 (a few samples of this study predate the infection). Cell type and time point are not known. The sequenced sample was PBMCs or a T cell subset sorted from them (not recorded which). The CDR3 spells CASTRQREAFF. In nucleotides, the CDR3 is TGTGCCAGCACCCGGCAACGGGAGGCTTTCTTT.